This TCR beta chain was obtained from a study of T cells in Graves' hyperthyroidism and ophthalmopathy. Overall study context: Pretreatment peripheral blood was obtained at initial diagnosis. Study-wide results and caveats: Most clonotypes expanded in thyroid above 0.001 were likewise present in blood.

From RNA transcripts, TCR beta CDR3 regions were amplified. The study used the HTBI primer set for a first-round RT-PCR of the TCR CDR3. A single record per CDR3 protein comes from TCRdb applying MiXCR to the multiplex PCR reads. The sample includes around 720,000 distinct CDR3 sequences, roughly 32% seen only once; the top ten take 30% to 40%. Germline V gives CDR1 SGHNT, CDR2 YYREEE (reference sequence). The CDR3 is 14 residues long. The V end was cut by 0 bases, the J end by 2 bases, with 9 bases between. For Graves' hyperthyroidism to be stable, ophthalmopathy could not progress within 18 months. Patients having uncontrolled infection, another autoimmune disease, pregnancy or lactation were not included. Points on this clonotype: Antigen specificity is unknown.

The TCR comes from a woman aged 40 to 50 with Graves' hyperthyroidism. This chain connects TRBV5-4 to TRBJ2-7; possibly TRBD1 for D (6 bases). Input material: blood. The CDR3: CASSLANRAYEQYF. The CDR3 DNA is TGTGCCAGCAGCTTGGCCAACAGGGCCTACGAGCAGTACTTC.